The table lists the clone carrying this TCR beta chain with many counts. These data are taken from a study of patients and donors after allogeneic stem cell transplantation. The CDR3 contains 15 residues. Germline loops: CDR1 DFQATT, CDR2 SNEGSKA (reference sequence). V gave up 2 bases and J gave up 8 bases, with 16 bases separating them. One entry per CDR3 protein results from TCRdb running MiXCR on the RT-PCR reads. The sample carries tens of thousands of distinct CDR3 sequences, 6.5% to 10% recorded once. The chain carries TRBV20-1 and TRBJ1-6, with D tentatively TRBD1 (5 bases). The sequencing input was blood, either unsorted or a sorted T cell fraction (not recorded which). The clonotype originates from a human donor who was either an allogeneic HSCT recipient or a stem cell or donor lymphocyte infusion donor (not recorded which). It is not recorded whose cells these are; they may come from a transplant donor. The CDR3 sequence is CSARRSGPGDSPLHF. As DNA, the CDR3 is TGCAGTGCTAGACGGTCGGGGCCTGGGGATTCACCCCTCCACTTT.